The rows below give T cell receptor beta chains drawn from one sample of a study of PD-1 and CTLA-4 blockade in melanoma. Only in-frame clones appear in the TCRdb table, and some are missing; sequencing was by immunoSEQ multiplex PCR. The sample has under 20,000 clones, about 71% seen once. Material: CD8+ T cells from peripheral blood, obtained from a patient given anti-PD-1 treatment. The receptor source for this set is a human donor with melanoma. Each CDR3 is given with its conserved first and last residue. Fields, in order: J gene, clone size, V gene, D gene, CDR3 protein, CDR3 DNA. D genes are given only for firm matches. Only some rows state a clone size, as once, few, many or a class for expanded clones.

>TRBJ2-7|.|TRBV7-5|.
CVRSLALAGDEQYF
TGTGTCAGAAGCTTAGCACTAGCGGGAGACGAGCAGTACTTC
>TRBJ2-1|.|TRBV9|TRBD1
CASSVVTGGYNEQFF
TGTGCCAGCAGCGTAGTAACAGGGGGTTACAATGAGCAGTTCTTC
>TRBJ1-5|.|TRBV6-4|TRBD1
CASSETGGSQPQHF
TGTGCCAGCAGTGAGACAGGGGGGAGTCAGCCCCAGCATTTT
>TRBJ2-3|.|TRBV2|TRBD2
CASLQSGGHTDTQYF
TGTGCCAGCCTCCAATCGGGGGGGCACACAGATACGCAGTATTTT
>TRBJ2-1|.|TRBV7-9|.
CASSPPGGYHNEQFF
TGTGCCAGCAGCCCCCCCGGGGGATACCACAATGAGCAGTTCTTC
>TRBJ1-1|.|TRBV2|.
CASGTNTEAFF
TGTGCCAGCGGAACCAACACTGAAGCTTTCTTT
>TRBJ2-3|.|TRBV14|.
CATSSGVRDAQYF
TGTGCCACCTCCTCGGGGGTAAGGGATGCGCAGTATTTT
>TRBJ2-7|.|TRBV7-2|.
CASSPESYEQYF
TGTGCCAGCAGCCCCGAATCCTACGAGCAGTACTTC
>TRBJ2-3|.|TRBV3-1/TRBV3-2|TRBD2
CASSPSYGLASTDTQYF
TGTGCCAGCAGCCCAAGTTATGGACTAGCGAGCACAGATACGCAGTATTTT
>TRBJ1-5|.|TRBV5-5|TRBD1
CASSWTGGGNQPQHF
TGTGCCAGCAGCTGGACAGGGGGGGGCAATCAGCCCCAGCATTTT
>TRBJ1-4|.|TRBV5-6|TRBD1
CASSLETGTGTLFF
TGTGCCAGCAGCTTGGAAACCGGGACAGGGACACTGTTTTTT
>TRBJ1-2|few|TRBV7-9|TRBD1
CASTLGTAQSYGYTF
TGTGCCAGCACCCTGGGGACAGCCCAGAGTTATGGCTACACCTTC
>TRBJ2-7|.|TRBV3-1/TRBV3-2|TRBD1
CASSQDKGTGLVEQYF
TGTGCCAGCAGCCAAGATAAAGGGACAGGTCTTGTCGAGCAGTACTTC
>TRBJ2-1|.|TRBV30|.
CAWSVAVGNEQFF
TGTGCCTGGAGTGTTGCGGTAGGGAATGAGCAGTTCTTC
>TRBJ1-2|once|TRBV5-4|.
CASSLGVEGVRNYGYTF
TGTGCCAGCAGCTTGGGGGTAGAGGGGGTCCGGAACTATGGCTACACCTTC
>TRBJ2-7|.|TRBV2|.
CASSEGALSYEQYF
TGTGCCAGCAGTGAAGGGGCGCTCTCCTACGAGCAGTACTTC
>TRBJ2-2|once|TRBV4-1|.
CASSLIGGGELFF
TGCGCCAGCAGCCTCATAGGCGGTGGGGAGCTGTTTTTT
>TRBJ1-3|few|TRBV5-1|.
CASSLGRQYSGNTIYF
TGCGCCAGCAGCTTGGGACGGCAATACTCTGGAAACACCATATATTTT
>TRBJ2-1|.|TRBV27|.
CASSFINSGPAVEQFF
TGTGCCAGCAGTTTCATCAATTCCGGTCCTGCTGTCGAGCAGTTCTTC
>TRBJ2-7|few|TRBV4-1|.
CASSQEPGTYEQYF
TGCGCCAGCAGCCAAGAGCCAGGGACCTACGAGCAGTACTTC
>TRBJ2-2|.|TRBV4-2|.
CASSPTAGELFF
TGTGCCAGCAGCCCCACGGCCGGGGAGCTGTTTTTT
>TRBJ1-5|few|TRBV11-1|.
CASSLTSGQPQHF
TGTGCCAGCAGCTTAACGTCGGGGCAGCCCCAGCATTTT
>TRBJ1-6|once|TRBV18|.
CASSPSRTLGNSPLHF
TGTGCCAGCTCACCCTCACGGACCCTAGGGAATTCACCCCTCCACTTT
>TRBJ2-3|.|TRBV5-3|.
CARRETDTQYF
TGTGCCAGAAGGGAGACAGATACGCAGTATTTT
>TRBJ1-1|.|TRBV11-2|TRBD1
CASSPRQGMNTEAFF
TGTGCCAGCAGCCCGCGACAGGGGATGAACACTGAAGCTTTCTTT
>TRBJ1-1|few|TRBV12-3/TRBV12-4|.
CASSLGVNTEAFF
TGTGCCAGCAGTTTAGGGGTGAACACTGAAGCTTTCTTT
>TRBJ2-5|few|TRBV27|TRBD2
CASSLWASGEETQYF
TGTGCCAGCAGTTTGTGGGCTAGCGGCGAAGAGACCCAGTACTTC